This TCR beta chain was profiled in a study of blood T cell repertoires in COVID-19. As processed by the authors: Counts of nucleated cells, estimated from reference gene primer amplification, were obtained. Measured with immunoSEQ multiplex PCR; TCRdb has only the in-frame clones, and not every one. V, J and clone size reflect that table, while D and trimming were determined from the DNA. The data contain approximately 260,000 clones, roughly 89% of them singletons. This CDR3 has 12 amino acids. In germline, CDR1 is SGHRS, CDR2 YFSETQ. V lost 5 bases to trimming and J lost 3 bases; unmatched junction nucleotides: 2.

Sample: peripheral blood. This sequence was found in a man aged 50 to 60 with acute or convalescent COVID-19. The gene calls are TRBV5-1 and TRBJ2-7, with 7 bases matching TRBD1. CDR3 loop: CASRTGNYEQYF. Here the CDR3 DNA reads TGCGCCAGCAGGACAGGGAACTACGAGCAGTACTTC.